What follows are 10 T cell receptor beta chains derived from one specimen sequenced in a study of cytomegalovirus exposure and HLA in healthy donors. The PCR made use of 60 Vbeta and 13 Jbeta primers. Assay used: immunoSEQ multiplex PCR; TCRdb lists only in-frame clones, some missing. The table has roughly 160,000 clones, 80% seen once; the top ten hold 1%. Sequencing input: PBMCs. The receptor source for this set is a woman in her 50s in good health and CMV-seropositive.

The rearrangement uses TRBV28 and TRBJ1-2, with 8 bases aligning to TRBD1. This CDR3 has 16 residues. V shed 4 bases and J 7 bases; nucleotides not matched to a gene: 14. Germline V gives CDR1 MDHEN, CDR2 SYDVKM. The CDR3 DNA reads TGTGCCAGCAGTTCCATAACCCCGGACAGGGACGTTGGCTACACCTTC. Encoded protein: CASSSITPDRDVGYTF.

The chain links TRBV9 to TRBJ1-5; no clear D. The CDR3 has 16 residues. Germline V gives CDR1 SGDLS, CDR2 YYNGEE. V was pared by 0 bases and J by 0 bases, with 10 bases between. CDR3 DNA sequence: TGTGCCAGCAGCGTAGATCCGGTGTATAGCAATCAGCCCCAGCATTTT. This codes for CASSVDPVYSNQPQHF. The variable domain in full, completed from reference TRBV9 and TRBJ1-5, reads DSGVTQTPKHLITATGQRVTLRCSPRSGDLSVYWYQQSLDQGLQFLIQYYNGEERAKGNILERFSAQQFPDLHSELNLSSLELGDSALYFCASSVDPVYSNQPQHFGDGTRLSIL.

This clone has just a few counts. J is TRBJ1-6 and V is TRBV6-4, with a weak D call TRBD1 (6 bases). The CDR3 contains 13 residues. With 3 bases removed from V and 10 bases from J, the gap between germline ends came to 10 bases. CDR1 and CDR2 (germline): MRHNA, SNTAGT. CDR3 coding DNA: TGTGCCAGCAGTGAATTGACAGGATCACCCCTCCACTTT. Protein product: CASSELTGSPLHF.

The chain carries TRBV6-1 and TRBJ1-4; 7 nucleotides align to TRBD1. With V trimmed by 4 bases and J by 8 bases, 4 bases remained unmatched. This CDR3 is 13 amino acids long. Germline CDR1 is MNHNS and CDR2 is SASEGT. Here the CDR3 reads CASSGNRGEKLFF. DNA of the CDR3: TGTGCCAGCAGTGGTAACAGGGGCGAAAAACTGTTTTTT.

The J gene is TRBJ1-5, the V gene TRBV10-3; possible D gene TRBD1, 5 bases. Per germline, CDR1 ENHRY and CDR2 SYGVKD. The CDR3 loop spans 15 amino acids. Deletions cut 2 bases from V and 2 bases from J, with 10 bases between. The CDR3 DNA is TGTGCCATCAGTGAGATATGGGGCGGCAATCAGCCCCAGCATTTT. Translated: CAISEIWGGNQPQHF.

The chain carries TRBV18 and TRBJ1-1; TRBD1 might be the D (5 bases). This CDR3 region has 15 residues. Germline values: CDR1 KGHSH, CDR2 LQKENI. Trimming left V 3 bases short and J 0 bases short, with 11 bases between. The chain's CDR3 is CASSPGGGLNTEAFF. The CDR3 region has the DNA TGTGCCAGCTCACCGGGGGGGGGATTGAACACTGAAGCTTTCTTT.

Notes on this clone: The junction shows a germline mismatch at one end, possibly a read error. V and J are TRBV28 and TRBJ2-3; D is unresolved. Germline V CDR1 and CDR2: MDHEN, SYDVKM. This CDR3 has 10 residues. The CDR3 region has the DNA TGCCGAAAACACCTCACCCAGCGGTATTTT. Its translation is CRKHLTQRYF.

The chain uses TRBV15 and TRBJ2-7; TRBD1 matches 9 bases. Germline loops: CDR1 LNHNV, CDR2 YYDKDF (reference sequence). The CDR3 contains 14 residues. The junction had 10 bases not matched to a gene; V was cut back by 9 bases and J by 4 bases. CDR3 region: CATSLGGQGYEQYF. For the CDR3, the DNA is TGTGCCACATCCCTTGGGGGACAGGGTTACGAGCAGTACTTC.

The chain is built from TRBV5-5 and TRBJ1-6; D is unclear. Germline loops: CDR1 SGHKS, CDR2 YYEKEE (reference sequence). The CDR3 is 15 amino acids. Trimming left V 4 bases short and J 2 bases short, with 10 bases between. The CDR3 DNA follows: TGTGCCAGCAGCGCCGGACTGACCTATAATTCACCCCTCCACTTT. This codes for CASSAGLTYNSPLHF.

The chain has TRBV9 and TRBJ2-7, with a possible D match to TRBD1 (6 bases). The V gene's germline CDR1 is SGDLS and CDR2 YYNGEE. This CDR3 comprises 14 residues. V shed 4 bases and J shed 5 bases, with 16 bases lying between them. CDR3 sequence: CASSSTNRDHEQYF. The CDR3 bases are TGTGCCAGCAGCTCCACCAACAGGGACCACGAGCAGTACTTC.